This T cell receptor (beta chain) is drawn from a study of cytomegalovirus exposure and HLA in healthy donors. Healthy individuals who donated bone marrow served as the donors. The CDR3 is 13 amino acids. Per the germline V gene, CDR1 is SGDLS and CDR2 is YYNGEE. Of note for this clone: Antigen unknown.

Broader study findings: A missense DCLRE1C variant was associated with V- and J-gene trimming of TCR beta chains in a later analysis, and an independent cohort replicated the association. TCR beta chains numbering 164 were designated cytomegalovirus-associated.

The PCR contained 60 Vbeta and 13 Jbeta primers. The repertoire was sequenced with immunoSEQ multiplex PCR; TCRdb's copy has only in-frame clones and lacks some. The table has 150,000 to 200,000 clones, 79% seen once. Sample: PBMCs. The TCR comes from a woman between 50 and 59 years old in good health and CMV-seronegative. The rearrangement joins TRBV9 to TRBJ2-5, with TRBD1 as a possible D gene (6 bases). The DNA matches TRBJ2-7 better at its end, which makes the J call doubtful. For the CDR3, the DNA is TGTGCCAGCAGCGTAGCAGGGGAATACGAGCAGTACTTC. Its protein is CASSVAGEYEQYF.